This T cell receptor (beta chain) was observed in a study of shared clonotypes between healthy human individuals. In unsorted samples, genomic DNA was obtained using approximately 81 million PBMCs. Trimming took off 6 bases at V and 11 bases at J, with 25 bases between the two ends. CDR3 length equals 15 residues. Germline CDR1 SGHAT, CDR2 FQNNGV. Execution of the assay was at deep level. Template amounts of about 270 ng DNA, 25,000 to 35,000 T cell genomes, were employed in unsorted PBMC replicate PCRs. The method was immunoSEQ multiplex PCR; TCRdb's version includes in-frame clones alone and lacks a portion of them. The sample consists of about 560,000 clones, around three quarters of them appearing once. About this clone itself: Its antigen is undetermined. This probably arose from a read error, given a far larger clone one base away.

Points from the study as a whole: Sampling covered nothing but blood. Tissue TCR repertoires likely differ from those found in blood.

This clonotype originated in a woman in her 40s in good health. Some clones in this sample may be carry-over from other donors' samples. Sequencing was done on a sample of PBMCs. The genes are TRBV11-2 and TRBJ2-5; D remains ambiguous. CDR3 coding DNA: TGTGCCAGCAGTTTCCTCCGCTACTCACCCTACGGGCAGTACTTC. Translation: CASSFLRYSPYGQYF. Full variable domain (missing parts from reference TRBV11-2 and TRBJ2-5): EAGVAQSPRYKIIEKRQSVAFWCNPISGHATLYWYQQILGQGPKLLIQFQNNGVVDDSQLPKDRFSAERLKGVDSTLKIQPAKLEDSAVYLCASSFLRYSPYGQYFGPGTRLLVL.